These 28 T cell receptor beta chains came from one sample sequenced in a study of blood T cell repertoires in COVID-19 (dated by TCRdb to 2018 to 2021). The library relied on the immunoSEQ multiplex PCR assay. The table was pulled from immuneACCESS by TCRdb, which kept in-frame rearrangements only. Such tables lose some clones; where checked, under half of the loss comes from unresolved V genes, and the rest has no known cause. The sample table contains a few hundred thousand clones; only one count was recorded for approximately 81% of them. The top ten clonotypes cover less than 11% of the sample. The sequenced sample was peripheral blood. Receptors were obtained from an elderly woman with acute or convalescent COVID-19.

The chain has TRBV19 and TRBJ1-1, with 7 bases identical to TRBD1. In germline, CDR1 is LNHDA, CDR2 SQIVND (reference sequence). V was clipped by 1 base and J by 1 base; unmatched bases: 6. The CDR3 spans 16 residues. DNA for the CDR3: TGTGCCAGTAGTATAGGAGGGGGACAGCGGAACACTGAAGCTTTCTTT. This sequence encodes CASSIGGGQRNTEAFF.

The chain couples TRBV7-9 to TRBJ1-2, with D perhaps matching TRBD1 (5 bases). Trimming left V 5 bases short and J 8 bases short, with 15 bases between. Looked up from germline, CDR1 is SEHNR and CDR2 is FQNEAQ (reference sequence). This CDR3 region has 13 residues. The CDR3 DNA reads as TGTGCCAGCAGCCCCGGGACTTTGTTGGGCTACACCTTC. This translates into CASSPGTLLGYTF.

The genes are TRBV10-3 and TRBJ1-3, with D possibly matching TRBD1 (5 bases). V was pared by 2 bases and J by 2 bases, with 10 bases between. This CDR3 contains 15 residues. CDR1 and CDR2 from the germline V gene are ENHRY and SYGVKD. The CDR3 loop is CAISEAGKAGNTIYF. The CDR3 region has the DNA TGTGCCATCAGTGAGGCAGGGAAGGCTGGAAACACCATATATTTT.

The chain is built from TRBV5-8 and TRBJ1-3, with 7 bases aligning to TRBD1. From germline, CDR1 is SGHTS and CDR2 YDEGEE. J gave up 2 bases and V 1 base, and 3 bases lay outside the gene matches. The CDR3 is 15 amino acids. CDR3 sequence: CASSLSQGAGNTIYF. The CDR3 DNA reads as TGTGCCAGCAGCTTGAGTCAGGGGGCTGGAAACACCATATATTTT.

This clone has a handful of counts. The V call is TRBV4-3, the J call TRBJ1-2, with D possibly being TRBD1 (6 bases). Trimming pared 3 bases from V and 0 bases from J, leaving 17 bases between. There are 17 residues in the CDR3. The germline V gene encodes CDR1 LGHNA and CDR2 YSLEER. The CDR3 region is CASSHAGAGRANYGYTF. In nucleotides, the CDR3 is TGCGCCAGCAGCCACGCAGGGGCAGGCCGAGCTAACTATGGCTACACCTTC.

The chain has TRBV5-1 and TRBJ2-1; 15 nucleotides align to TRBD2. Germline assignment: CDR1 SGHRS and CDR2 YFSETQ. The CDR3 runs 16 residues. J lost 10 bases, V lost 3 bases, and 8 bases had no gene match. CDR3 coding DNA: TGCGCCAGCAGCTACGGACTAGCGGGGGGGCCGATGGAGCAGTTCTTC. Translation: CASSYGLAGGPMEQFF.

The chain employs TRBV14 and TRBJ1-2, with 9 positions matching TRBD1. The CDR3 loop spans 13 amino acids. Germline V gives CDR1 SGHDN, CDR2 FVKESK. V lost 5 bases, J lost 5 bases, and 3 bases stayed unmatched. CDR3 amino acids: CASSGTGFYGYTF. The CDR3, as DNA: TGTGCCAGCAGCGGGACAGGGTTTTATGGCTACACCTTC.

This sequence joins TRBV4-1 and TRBJ2-3; D is ambiguous. CDR3 length: 16 residues. Trimming pared 1 base from V and 0 bases from J, leaving 11 bases between. Per germline, CDR1 MGHRA and CDR2 YSYEKL. The DNA for the CDR3 is TGCGCCAGCAGCCAAGTTGAGGTCCTAAGCACAGATACGCAGTATTTT. Protein product: CASSQVEVLSTDTQYF.

This clone was recorded once. This chain uses TRBV6-1 with TRBJ2-3; TRBD1 matches at 9 bases. CDR3 length: 16 residues. After removal of 0 bases from V and 5 bases from J, the junction contained 6 bases not matched to a gene. Germline CDR1 reads MNHNS; CDR2 reads SASEGT. The CDR3 region is CASSEADRGGKDTQYF. In DNA form, the CDR3 reads TGTGCCAGCAGTGAAGCCGACAGGGGGGGGAAAGATACGCAGTATTTT.

The chain carries TRBV3-1 (or the pseudogene TRBV3-2) and TRBJ2-1; TRBD1 agrees at 7 bases. CDR1 LGHDT and CDR2 YNNKEL come from the germline V gene (reference sequence). The CDR3 length is 15 residues. V lost 6 bases and J lost 4; bases outside the gene matches: 9. CDR3 residues: CASRPSDRYYNEQFF. In DNA form, the CDR3 reads TGTGCCAGCAGACCCTCGGACAGGTATTACAATGAGCAGTTCTTC.

The chain joins TRBV19 to TRBJ1-1; D gene unclear. Germline V gives CDR1 LNHDA, CDR2 SQIVND (reference sequence). The CDR3 spans 14 residues. V lost 3 bases and J 2 bases, leaving 10 bases between the germline ends. As DNA, the CDR3 is TGTGCCAGTAGTATGAACAGAGAAAACACTGAAGCTTTCTTT. Translation gives CASSMNRENTEAFF. Variable domain in full (rest from reference TRBV19 and TRBJ1-1): DGGITQSPKYLFRKEGQNVTLSCEQNLNHDAMYWYRQDPGQGLRLIYYSQIVNDFQKGDIAEGYSVSREKKESFPLTVTSAQKNPTAFYLCASSMNRENTEAFFGQGTRLTVV.

The chain links TRBV6-2 or TRBV6-3 to TRBJ2-5, with D tentatively TRBD1 (5 bases). Germline CDR1 reads MNHEY; CDR2 reads SVGEGT. The CDR3 sequence is 14 residues long. With 6 bases removed from V and 1 base from J, the gap between germline ends came to 12 bases. CDR3 in amino acids: CASRPRQIQETQYF. The CDR3 DNA reads as TGTGCCAGCAGGCCTAGACAGATCCAAGAGACCCAGTACTTC.

The V and J genes are TRBV11-2 and TRBJ1-5; TRBD1 might be the D (6 bases). Trimming cost V 5 bases and J 7 bases, with 12 bases left between them. The CDR3 sequence is 13 residues long. The germline V gene has CDR1 SGHAT and CDR2 FQNNGV. CDR3 bases: TGTGCCAGCAGCCCCGGACAGCGGCAGCCCCAGCATTTT. It yields the protein CASSPGQRQPQHF. Full variable domain (rest looked up from reference TRBV11-2 and TRBJ1-5): EAGVAQSPRYKIIEKRQSVAFWCNPISGHATLYWYQQILGQGPKLLIQFQNNGVVDDSQLPKDRFSAERLKGVDSTLKIQPAKLEDSAVYLCASSPGQRQPQHFGDGTRLSIL.

This clone was found once. J is TRBJ2-2 and V is TRBV29-1; D unclear. There are 11 residues in the CDR3. V lost 4 bases and J lost 3, with 3 bases in between. CDR1 SQVTM and CDR2 ANQGSEA come from the germline V gene. This CDR3 is CSVADTGELFF. The CDR3 DNA follows: TGCAGCGTTGCCGACACCGGGGAGCTGTTTTTT.

The V and J genes are TRBV30 and TRBJ1-2; D perhaps matches TRBD1 (5 bases). This CDR3 spans 15 amino acids. Trimming stripped 0 bases from V and 7 bases from J, with 18 bases between. Germline loops: CDR1 GTSNPN, CDR2 SVGIG (reference sequence). CDR3 in DNA: TGTGCCTGGAGTGTACAACTATTAGGGGCCGGTGGCTACACCTTC. Its translation is CAWSVQLLGAGGYTF.

The rearrangement joins TRBV6-2 or TRBV6-3 to TRBJ2-7; D is possibly TRBD2 (5 bases). The CDR3 covers 13 residues. Germline loops: CDR1 MNHEY, CDR2 SVGEGT. V lost 6 bases, J lost 2 bases, and 11 bases lay in between. The CDR3 protein is CASSDGLPYEQYF. CDR3 DNA sequence: TGTGCCAGCAGCGACGGACTCCCCTACGAGCAGTACTTC.

The CDR3 DNA is TGCGCCAGCAGCTTGCGGACAGATAATTCACCCCTCCACTTT. Translating gives CASSLRTDNSPLHF. This rearrangement joins TRBV5-1 to TRBJ1-6; tentative D call: TRBD1 (6 bases). Germline assignment: CDR1 SGHRS and CDR2 YFSETQ. Between the trimmed V and J ends, which lost 1 base and 5 bases, there was a span of 7 bases. There are 14 residues in the CDR3.

The chain has TRBV30 and TRBJ2-2, with 13 bases matching TRBD2. CDR3 length: 16 amino acids. The V gene's germline CDR1 is GTSNPN and CDR2 SVGIG (reference sequence). V gave up 4 bases and J gave up 4 bases; unmatched junction bases: 6. The CDR3 is CAWNRLAGGATGELFF. DNA of the CDR3: TGTGCCTGGAATCGACTAGCGGGAGGTGCCACCGGGGAGCTGTTTTTT. The variable domain in full, with the rest retrieved from reference TRBV30 and TRBJ2-2, is SQTIHQWPATLVQPVGSPLSLECTVEGTSNPNLYWYRQAAGRGLQLLFYSVGIGQISSEVPQNLSASRPQDRQFILSSKKLLLSDSGFYLCAWNRLAGGATGELFFGEGSRLTVL.

The chain recombines TRBV18 with TRBJ1-4; 8 bases fit TRBD1. This CDR3 contains 15 residues. V was pared by 3 bases and J by 8 bases, with 8 bases of the junction left unmatched. Per germline, CDR1 KGHSH and CDR2 LQKENI. The CDR3, as DNA: TGTGCCAGCTCACCCCGGACAGGGTGGGGGGAAAAACTGTTTTTT. The encoded protein is CASSPRTGWGEKLFF.

The chain joins TRBV6-5 to TRBJ1-1, with unresolved D. V gave up 6 bases and J gave up 5 bases, with 13 bases separating them. Germline CDR1 reads MNHEY; CDR2 reads SVGAGI. The CDR3 length is 13 residues. CDR3 residues: CASREDPGTEAFF. The CDR3 coding sequence is TGTGCCAGCAGGGAGGACCCGGGGACTGAAGCTTTCTTT.

In nucleotides, the CDR3 is TGTGCCAGCAGCTCGCTCTCCCGGGACAGGGAGACTGAAGCTTTCTTT. It is translated as CASSSLSRDRETEAFF. V is TRBV9 and J is TRBJ1-1; TRBD1 matches at 9 bases. Germline CDR1 is SGDLS and CDR2 is YYNGEE. Unmatched junction bases numbered 12, after V lost 4 bases and J lost 5 bases. This CDR3 has 16 residues.

The chain employs TRBV6-5 and TRBJ2-3; 7 bases fit TRBD2. The CDR3 spans 15 residues. The J segment lost 0 bases and the V segment lost 0 bases, leaving 0 bases of the junction unmatched. Germline lookup yields CDR1 MNHEY and CDR2 SVGAGI. As DNA, the CDR3 is TGTGCCAGCAGTTACTCTAGCGGGAGCACAGATACGCAGTATTTT. Amino acid sequence: CASSYSSGSTDTQYF.

The chain combines TRBV6-5 with TRBJ1-6; D might be TRBD1 (6 bases). CDR1 and CDR2 (germline): MNHEY, SVGAGI. Trimming cost V 6 bases and J 5 bases, with 14 bases left between them. The CDR3 spans 15 residues. CDR3 sequence (DNA): TGTGCCAGCAGACCGGACAGACAAAATAATTCACCCCTCCACTTT. Translated, it gives CASRPDRQNNSPLHF.

CDR3 in amino acids: CASSFIGGPEAFF. In DNA form, the CDR3 reads TGTGCCAGCAGCTTCATAGGGGGCCCTGAAGCTTTCTTT. The chain recombines TRBV7-2 with TRBJ1-1; TRBD1 agrees at 7 bases. Losses at the gene ends were 3 bases for V and 6 bases for J; bases not matched to a gene: 4. Germline-derived CDR1 and CDR2 are SGHTA and FQGNSA. This CDR3 is built from 13 residues.

The CDR3 region has the DNA TGTGCCTGGAGTGCGGGTCAGGGGGCTGGGACTGAAGCTTTCTTT. Amino acids: CAWSAGQGAGTEAFF. The genes are TRBV30 and TRBJ1-1, with 8 bases fitting TRBD1. Per the germline V gene, CDR1 is GTSNPN and CDR2 is SVGIG (reference sequence). The length of the CDR3 is 15 residues. V lost 1 base, J lost 5 bases, and 9 bases stayed unmatched.

As concerns this clone: Other DNA variants within this sample encode the same CDR3. The chain recombines TRBV19 with TRBJ2-7; TRBD2 matches 8 bases. V trimming: 3 bases; J trimming: 1 base; junction bases outside the gene matches: 5. CDR1 LNHDA and CDR2 SQIVND come from the germline V gene (reference sequence). The CDR3 has 15 residues. The CDR3 region is CASSISSGSSYEQYF. CDR3 nucleotides: TGTGCCAGTAGTATTTCGAGCGGGAGTTCCTACGAGCAGTACTTC.

The chain has TRBV4-2 and TRBJ2-7; TRBD1 aligns across 9 bases. V lost 4 bases and J lost 5; bases outside the gene matches: 9. CDR1 and CDR2 (germline): LGHNA, YNFKEQ. The CDR3 is made up of 15 amino acids. CDR3 region: CASSRLGQGPNEQYF. CDR3 sequence (DNA): TGTGCCAGCAGCCGCCTGGGACAGGGACCCAACGAGCAGTACTTC.

DNA of the CDR3: TGTGCCAGCAGCTTGAGAGGGGGAGGGTACGAGCAGTACTTC. It yields the protein CASSLRGGGYEQYF. This chain uses TRBV5-4 with TRBJ2-7; TRBD2 is a possible D gene (7 bases). V was pared by 1 base and J by 4 bases, with 12 bases between. This CDR3 is built from 14 residues. CDR1 and CDR2 from the germline V gene are SGHNT and YYREEE (reference sequence).